Listed below are T cell receptor beta chains from one sample, sequenced in a study of T cell repertoires in cytomegalovirus infection. One entry per CDR3 protein, called by TCRdb with MiXCR from the reads. The table shows 900,000 to 950,000 distinct CDR3 sequences, with roughly 31% occurring only once. Their antigens remain unidentified. The specimen was cultured CD8+ T cells from PBMCs, collected from culture after CMV antigen stimulation. These receptor sequences come from a human donor in good health (CMV status not recorded). Some clones in this sample may be carry-over from other donors' samples. CDR3s include the opening cysteine and the closing phenylalanine or tryptophan. A D gene is named only where the DNA matches it firmly. Rows may omit the clone size; those that give it use once, few, many or a size class.

V	D	J	size	length	CDR3	DNA
TRBV28	NA	TRBJ2-3	many	14	CASSFLAGTDTQYF	TGTGCCAGCAGTTTTTTGGCGGGCACAGATACGCAGTATTTT
TRBV7-2	NA	TRBJ1-5	many	15	CASSRDGYSNQPQHF	TGTGCCAGCAGCCGGGACGGTTATAGCAATCAGCCCCAGCATTTT
TRBV7-2	NA	TRBJ2-1	many	15	CASSLAVSSYNEQFF	TGTGCCAGCAGCTTAGCGGTTAGCTCCTACAATGAGCAGTTCTTC
TRBV6-5	TRBD1	TRBJ1-1	few	16	CATWRPGGRKDTEAFF	TGTGCCACGTGGCGCCCAGGGGGGAGAAAGGACACTGAAGCTTTCTTT
TRBV5-4	NA	TRBJ2-1	once	15	CASGLGSISYNEQFF	TGTGCCAGCGGCTTGGGGTCAATCTCCTACAATGAGCAGTTCTTC
TRBV25-1	NA	TRBJ1-2	NA	14	CASSELGGHEGYTF	TGCGCCAGCAGTGAATTGGGGGGGCATGAGGGCTACACCTTC
TRBV19	NA	TRBJ1-5	NA	16	CASSMWGVNSNQPQHF	TGTGCCAGTAGTATGTGGGGAGTAAATAGCAATCAGCCCCAGCATTTT
TRBV7-3	TRBD1	TRBJ2-1	few	14	CASSLMGTGTEQFF	TGTGCCAGCAGCTTAATGGGGACAGGGACTGAGCAGTTCTTC
TRBV7-9	NA	TRBJ1-2	NA	15	CASSSRDLPRYGYTF	TGTGCCAGCAGTTCAAGGGACCTTCCGCGCTATGGCTACACCTTC
TRBV29-1	NA	TRBJ1-4	NA	13	CSVAGRGNEKLFF	TGCAGCGTTGCAGGGAGGGGTAATGAAAAACTGTTTTTT
TRBV12-3/TRBV12-4	TRBD1	TRBJ1-3	many	14	CASSSTGSGNTIYF	TGTGCCAGCAGCTCGACAGGGTCTGGAAACACCATATATTTT
TRBV29-1	NA	TRBJ1-2	NA	13	CSVAGRGGYGYTF	TGCAGCGTCGCGGGCAGGGGTGGCTATGGCTACACCTTC
TRBV7-9	TRBD1	TRBJ2-1	few	15	CASIPRDRGGNEQFF	TGTGCCAGCATCCCCAGGGACAGGGGGGGGAATGAGCAGTTCTTC
TRBV12-3/TRBV12-4	NA	TRBJ2-3	few	15	CASSLVSYGRDTQYF	TGTGCCAGCAGTTTAGTCTCCTATGGGAGAGATACGCAGTATTTT
TRBV20-1	NA	TRBJ1-1	NA	14	CRGGGEGWNTEAFF	TGCAGGGGGGGGGGGGAGGGATGGAACACTGAAGCTTTCTTT
TRBV27	NA	TRBJ1-5	NA	15	CASSFTGASGQPQHF	TGTGCCAGCAGTTTTACGGGGGCATCGGGTCAGCCCCAGCATTTT
TRBV11-2	NA	TRBJ1-4	NA	16	CASSLDLPLGDEKLFF	TGTGCCAGCAGCTTAGATTTGCCCCTAGGTGACGAAAAACTGTTTTTT
TRBV6-1	TRBD1	TRBJ1-5	NA	16	CASSEFRGRANQPQHF	TGTGCCAGCAGTGAATTCAGGGGGCGGGCCAATCAGCCCCAGCATTTT
TRBV7-6	TRBD1	TRBJ1-2	few	14	CASSLADRVYGYTF	TGTGCCAGCAGCTTGGCTGACAGGGTTTATGGCTACACCTTC
TRBV20-1	NA	TRBJ2-2	NA	14	CSAGRQANTGELFF	TGCAGTGCCGGACGGCAGGCGAACACTGGGGAGCTGTTTTTT
TRBV27	NA	TRBJ1-2	few	13	CASGQTGFEGYTF	TGTGCCAGCGGGCAGACGGGTTTTGAGGGCTACACCTTC
TRBV4-1	TRBD1	TRBJ2-2	NA	16	CASSHGRDRGPGELFF	TGCGCCAGCAGCCATGGGCGGGACAGGGGTCCCGGGGAGCTGTTTTTT
TRBV14	NA	TRBJ1-2	NA	15	CASSAFLGPDYGYTF	TGTGCCAGCAGCGCATTCTTGGGGCCGGACTATGGCTACACCTTC
TRBV23-1	NA	TRBJ2-3	NA	14	CASSRGTTTDTQYF	TGCGCCAGCAGTCGCGGGACCACCACAGATACGCAGTATTTT
TRBV7-2	NA	TRBJ2-3	many	17	CASSLRTRDRYKDTQYF	TGTGCCAGCAGCTTAAGGACCCGGGACCGTTATAAAGATACGCAGTATTTT
TRBV7-2	TRBD1	TRBJ1-5	many	13	CASNTGGNQPQHF	TGTGCCAGCAACACAGGGGGGAATCAGCCCCAGCATTTT
TRBV12-3/TRBV12-4	NA	TRBJ1-2	many	12	CASSLTFYGYTF	TGTGCCAGCAGTTTGACTTTCTATGGCTACACCTTC
TRBV15	NA	TRBJ1-1	NA	13	CATWGQLNTEAFF	TGTGCCACCTGGGGACAACTGAACACTGAAGCTTTCTTT
TRBV12-3/TRBV12-4	NA	TRBJ2-5	NA	14	CASSSTVAQETQYF	TGTGCCAGCAGTTCGACAGTAGCCCAAGAGACCCAGTACTTC
TRBV7-9	NA	TRBJ2-3	NA	15	CASSLVVTGTDTQYF	TGTGCCAGCAGCTTAGTGGTGACAGGCACAGATACGCAGTATTTT
TRBV7-3	NA	TRBJ2-3	NA	16	CASSLIRQGRTDTQYF	TGTGCCAGCAGCTTAATTCGGCAGGGAAGAACAGATACGCAGTATTTT
TRBV28	TRBD1	TRBJ1-1	few	17	CASSLLAQGARNTEAFF	TGTGCCAGCAGTTTATTGGCACAGGGGGCACGGAACACTGAAGCTTTCTTT
TRBV12-3/TRBV12-4	NA	TRBJ1-1	NA	13	CASSPDWNTEAFF	TGTGCCAGCAGTCCAGACTGGAACACTGAAGCTTTCTTT
TRBV7-9	TRBD1	TRBJ2-5	few	14	CASSRTGKWETQYF	TGTGCCAGCAGCCGGACAGGGAAGTGGGAGACCCAGTACTTC
TRBV6-2/TRBV6-3	TRBD1	TRBJ1-5	few	17	CASSYLLHRGDNQPQHF	TGTGCCAGCAGTTACCTCCTCCACAGGGGTGACAATCAGCCCCAGCATTTT
TRBV7-8	NA	TRBJ2-5	many	17	CASSLESIAPEQETQYF	TGTGCCAGCAGCTTAGAGAGCATTGCCCCTGAACAGGAGACCCAGTACTTC
TRBV6-6	NA	TRBJ1-3	many	21	CASSQSRGREEGGSSGNTIYF	TGTGCCAGCAGTCAATCCCGAGGCAGGGAGGAAGGGGGGTCATCTGGAAACACCATATATTTT
TRBV10-2	TRBD2	TRBJ2-3	few	15	CASTLSGGFTDTQYF	TGCGCCAGCACTCTAAGCGGGGGGTTCACAGATACGCAGTATTTT
TRBV27	NA	TRBJ2-1	many	13	CASSSGPSNEQFF	TGTGCCAGCAGTTCCGGCCCTAGCAATGAGCAGTTCTTC
TRBV4-1	TRBD2	TRBJ2-7	NA	16	CASSPPNVAGVYEQYF	TGCGCCAGCAGCCCCCCGAATGTAGCGGGGGTCTACGAGCAGTACTTC